This T cell receptor beta chain was sequenced in a study of tissue T cells after allogeneic stem cell transplantation. For the study at large: Patients with graft-versus-host disease had grafts: several unmodified, three CD34-selected and T-cell-depleted.

Germline CDR1 and CDR2: SGHTA and FQGNSA. The junction had 8 bases not matched to a gene; V was cut back by 5 bases and J by 7 bases. The CDR3 is 15 amino acids. Study findings and constraints: Tissue-detected TCR repertoire was only partly captured by blood and spleen T cells.

TCRdb keeps only in-frame clones here, not all; method: immunoSEQ multiplex PCR. Of about 40,000 clones listed, approximately 92% are singletons. Of note for this clone: Its antigen is unknown.

The rearrangement joins TRBV7-2 to TRBJ2-1; the match to TRBD2 covers 10 bases. Here the sequenced sample was blood, taken before transplantation. The clonotype originates from a woman aged 40-75 years who later had graft-versus-host disease after an allogeneic stem cell transplant. The CDR3 DNA reads as TGTGCCAGCAGCCTCCTAGCGGGAGCAAATAATGAGCAGTTCTTC. Protein: CASSLLAGANNEQFF.